This TCR beta chain stems from a study of blood T cell repertoires in COVID-19. Across the whole study: Both acute and convalescent COVID-19 samples were obtained from the United States, Italy and Spain. The cDNA or gDNA used as material had been derived from T cells, B-cell-depleted T cells, or PBMCs.

This clone has just a few counts. Germline trimming cut 7 bases from V and 7 bases from J; bases unmatched to any gene: 7. Germline V gives CDR1 SQVTM, CDR2 ANQGSEA. The CDR3 is 12 amino acids. How the authors handled the data: By means of reference gene primer amplification, nucleated cell counts were estimated. The assay was immunoSEQ multiplex PCR, and TCRdb's table has in-frame clones only and misses some. V and J calls and clone size are those listed in that table; D and trimming were worked out from the DNA. This table has roughly 70,000 clones, approximately 80% appearing once. J is TRBJ1-3 and V is TRBV29-1, with TRBD1 matching 7 bases. This TCR was recovered from a woman of 80 years or more with active or convalescent COVID-19. Sequencing was done on a sample of peripheral blood. This chain's CDR3 is CSASTGMNTIYF. CDR3 nucleotide sequence: TGCAGCGCCTCGACAGGGATGAACACCATATATTTT.